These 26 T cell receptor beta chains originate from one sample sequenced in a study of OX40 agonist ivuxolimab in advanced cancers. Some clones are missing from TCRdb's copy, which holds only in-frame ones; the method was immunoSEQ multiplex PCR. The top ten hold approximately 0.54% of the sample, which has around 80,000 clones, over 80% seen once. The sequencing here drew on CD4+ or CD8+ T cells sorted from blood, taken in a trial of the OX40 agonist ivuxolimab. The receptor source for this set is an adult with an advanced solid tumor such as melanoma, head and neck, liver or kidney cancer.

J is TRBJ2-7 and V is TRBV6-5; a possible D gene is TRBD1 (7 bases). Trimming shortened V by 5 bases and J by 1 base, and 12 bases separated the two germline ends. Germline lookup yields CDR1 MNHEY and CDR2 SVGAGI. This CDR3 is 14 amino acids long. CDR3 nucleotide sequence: TGTGCCAGCAGTAAGACAGGGAGGTCCTACGAGCAGTACTTC. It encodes CASSKTGRSYEQYF.

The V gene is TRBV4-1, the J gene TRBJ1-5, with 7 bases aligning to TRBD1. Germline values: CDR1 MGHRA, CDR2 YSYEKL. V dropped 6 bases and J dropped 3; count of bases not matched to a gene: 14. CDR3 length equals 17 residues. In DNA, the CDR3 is TGCGCCAGCAGACTAAATCCGGGACAGCTCAACAATCAGCCCCAGCATTTT. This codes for CASRLNPGQLNNQPQHF.

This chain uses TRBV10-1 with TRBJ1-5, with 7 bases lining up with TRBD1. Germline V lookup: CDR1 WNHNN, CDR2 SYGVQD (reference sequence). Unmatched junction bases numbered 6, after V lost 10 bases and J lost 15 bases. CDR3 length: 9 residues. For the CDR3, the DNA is TGCGCCAAAAGACAGGGAGGGCATTTT. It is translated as CAKRQGGHF.

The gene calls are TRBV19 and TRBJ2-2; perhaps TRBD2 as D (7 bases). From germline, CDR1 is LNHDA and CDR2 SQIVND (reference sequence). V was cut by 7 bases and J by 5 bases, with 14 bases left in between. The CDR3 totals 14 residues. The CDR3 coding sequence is TGTGCCAGTAATTGGGGGGGCCGAACCGGGGAGCTGTTTTTT. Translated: CASNWGGRTGELFF.

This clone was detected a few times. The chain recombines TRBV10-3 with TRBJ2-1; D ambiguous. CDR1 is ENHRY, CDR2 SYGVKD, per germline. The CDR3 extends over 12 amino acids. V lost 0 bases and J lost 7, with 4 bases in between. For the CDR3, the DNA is TGTGCCATCAGTGAGTCAGGGAATGAGCAGTTCTTC. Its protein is CAISESGNEQFF.

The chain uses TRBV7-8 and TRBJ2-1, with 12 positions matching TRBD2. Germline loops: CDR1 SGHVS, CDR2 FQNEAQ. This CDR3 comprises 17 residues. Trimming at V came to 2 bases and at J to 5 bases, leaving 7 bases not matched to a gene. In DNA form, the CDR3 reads TGTGCCAGCAGCTTAATCCGGACTAGCGGGAAGGACAATGAGCAGTTCTTC. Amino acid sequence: CASSLIRTSGKDNEQFF.

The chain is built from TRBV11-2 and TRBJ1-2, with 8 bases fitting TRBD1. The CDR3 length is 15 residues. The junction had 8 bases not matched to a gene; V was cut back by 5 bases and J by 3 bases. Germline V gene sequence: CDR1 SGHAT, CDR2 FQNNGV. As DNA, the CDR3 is TGTGCCAGCAGCGTCTCTGACAGGGGAGACTATGGCTACACCTTC. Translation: CASSVSDRGDYGYTF.

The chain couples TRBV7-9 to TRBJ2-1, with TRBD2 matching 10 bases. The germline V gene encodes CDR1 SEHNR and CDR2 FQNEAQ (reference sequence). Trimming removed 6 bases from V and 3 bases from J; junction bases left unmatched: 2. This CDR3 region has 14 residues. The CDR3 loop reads CASSLAGDYNEQFF. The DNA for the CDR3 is TGTGCCAGCAGTCTAGCGGGAGACTACAATGAGCAGTTCTTC.

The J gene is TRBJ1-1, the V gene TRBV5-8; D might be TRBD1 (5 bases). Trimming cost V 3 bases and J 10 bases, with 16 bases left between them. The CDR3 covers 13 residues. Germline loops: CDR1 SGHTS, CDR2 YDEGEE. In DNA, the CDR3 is TGTGCCAGCAGCTGGTTGGACACCCTGGGAGCTTTCTTT. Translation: CASSWLDTLGAFF.

This CDR3 is CASSFRQGSSYNEQFF. DNA of the CDR3: TGTGCCAGCAGCTTTAGACAGGGGAGCTCCTACAATGAGCAGTTCTTC. V is TRBV7-2 and J is TRBJ2-1; 8 nucleotides line up with TRBD1. J gave up 0 bases and V 3 bases, and 4 bases lay outside the gene matches. CDR3 length equals 16 residues. The germline gives CDR1 SGHTA, CDR2 FQGNSA. Full variable domain (missing parts from reference TRBV7-2 and TRBJ2-1): GAGVSQSPSNKVTEKGKDVELRCDPISGHTALYWYRQSLGQGLEFLIYFQGNSAPDKSGLPSDRFSAERTGGSVSTLTIQRTQQEDSAVYLCASSFRQGSSYNEQFFGPGTRLTVL.

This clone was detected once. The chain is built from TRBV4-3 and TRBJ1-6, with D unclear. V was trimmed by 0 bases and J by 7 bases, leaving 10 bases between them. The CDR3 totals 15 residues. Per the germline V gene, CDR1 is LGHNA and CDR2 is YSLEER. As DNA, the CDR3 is TGCGCCAGCAGCCAAGACGCGGGAGCAAATTCACCCCTCCACTTT. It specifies CASSQDAGANSPLHF.

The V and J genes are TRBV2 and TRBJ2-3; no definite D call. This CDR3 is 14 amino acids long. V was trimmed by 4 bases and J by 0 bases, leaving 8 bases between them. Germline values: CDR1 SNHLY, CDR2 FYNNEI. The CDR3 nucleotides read TGTGCCAGCAGTGTTCTAGGGAGCACAGATACGCAGTATTTT. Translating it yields CASSVLGSTDTQYF.

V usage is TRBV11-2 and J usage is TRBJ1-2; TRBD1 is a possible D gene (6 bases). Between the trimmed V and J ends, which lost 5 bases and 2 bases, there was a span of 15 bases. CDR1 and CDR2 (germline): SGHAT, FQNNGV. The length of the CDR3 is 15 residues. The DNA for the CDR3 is TGTGCCAGCAGCGTCGGACAGCTCGTAAACTATGGCTACACCTTC. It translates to CASSVGQLVNYGYTF.

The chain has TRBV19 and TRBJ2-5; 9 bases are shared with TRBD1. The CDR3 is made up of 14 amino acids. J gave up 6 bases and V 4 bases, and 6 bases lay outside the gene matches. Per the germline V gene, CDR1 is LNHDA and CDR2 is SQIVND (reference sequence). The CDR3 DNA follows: TGTGCCAGTAGTAGGGACAGGGAGGTTAAGACCCAGTACTTC. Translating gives CASSRDREVKTQYF.

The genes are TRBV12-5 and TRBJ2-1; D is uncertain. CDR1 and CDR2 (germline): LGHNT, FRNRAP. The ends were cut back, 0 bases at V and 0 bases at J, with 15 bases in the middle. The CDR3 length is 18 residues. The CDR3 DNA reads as TGTGCTAGTGGTTTGGTAAGTGACGGGCGAAGCTCCTACAATGAGCAGTTCTTC. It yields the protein CASGLVSDGRSSYNEQFF. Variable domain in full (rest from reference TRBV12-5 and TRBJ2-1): DARVTQTPRHKVTEMGQEVTMRCQPILGHNTVFWYRQTMMQGLELLAYFRNRAPLDDSGMPKDRFSAEMPDATLATLKIQPSEPRDSAVYFCASGLVSDGRSSYNEQFFGPGTRLTVL.

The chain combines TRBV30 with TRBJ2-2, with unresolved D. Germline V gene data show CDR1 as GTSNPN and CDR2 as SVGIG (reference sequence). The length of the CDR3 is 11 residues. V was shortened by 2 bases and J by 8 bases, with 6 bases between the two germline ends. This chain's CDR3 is CAWSLGGELFF. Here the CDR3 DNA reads TGTGCCTGGAGTTTGGGGGGGGAGCTGTTTTTT.

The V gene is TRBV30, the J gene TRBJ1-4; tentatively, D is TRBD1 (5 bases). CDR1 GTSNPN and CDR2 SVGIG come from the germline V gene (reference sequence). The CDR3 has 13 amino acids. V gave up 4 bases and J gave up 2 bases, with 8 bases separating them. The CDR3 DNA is TGTGCCTGGAATCGGGGGACTAATGAAAAACTGTTTTTT. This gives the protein CAWNRGTNEKLFF. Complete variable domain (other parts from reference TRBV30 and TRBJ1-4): SQTIHQWPATLVQPVGSPLSLECTVEGTSNPNLYWYRQAAGRGLQLLFYSVGIGQISSEVPQNLSASRPQDRQFILSSKKLLLSDSGFYLCAWNRGTNEKLFFGSGTQLSVL.

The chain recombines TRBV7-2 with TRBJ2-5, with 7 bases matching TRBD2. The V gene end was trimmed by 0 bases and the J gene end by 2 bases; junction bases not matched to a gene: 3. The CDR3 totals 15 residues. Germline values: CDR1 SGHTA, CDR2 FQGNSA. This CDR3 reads CASSLAQGGQETQYF. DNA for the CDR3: TGTGCCAGCAGCTTAGCGCAGGGAGGGCAAGAGACCCAGTACTTC.

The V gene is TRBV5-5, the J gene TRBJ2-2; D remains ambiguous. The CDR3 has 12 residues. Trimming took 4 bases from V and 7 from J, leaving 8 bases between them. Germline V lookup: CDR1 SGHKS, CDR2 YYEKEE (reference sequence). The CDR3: CASSLDHGELFF. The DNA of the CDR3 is TGTGCCAGCAGCCTAGATCACGGGGAGCTGTTTTTT.

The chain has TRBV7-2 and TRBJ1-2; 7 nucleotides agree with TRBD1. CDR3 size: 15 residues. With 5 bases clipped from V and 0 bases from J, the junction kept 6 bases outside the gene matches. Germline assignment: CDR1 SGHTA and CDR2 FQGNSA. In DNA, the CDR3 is TGTGCCAGCAGCCTACTAGGGACAGCTAACTATGGCTACACCTTC. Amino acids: CASSLLGTANYGYTF.

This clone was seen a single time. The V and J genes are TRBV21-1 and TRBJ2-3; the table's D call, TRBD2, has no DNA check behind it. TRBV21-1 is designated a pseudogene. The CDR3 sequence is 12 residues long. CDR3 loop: CASSKPADTQYF. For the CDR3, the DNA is TGTGCCAGCAGCAAACCCGCAGATACGCAGTATTTT.

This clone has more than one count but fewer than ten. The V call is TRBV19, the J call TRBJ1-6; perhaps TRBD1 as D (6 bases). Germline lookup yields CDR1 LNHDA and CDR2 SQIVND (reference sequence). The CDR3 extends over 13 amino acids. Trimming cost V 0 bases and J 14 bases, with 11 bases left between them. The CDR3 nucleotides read TGTGCCAGTAGTATAGATCTATACAGGGCCCTCCACTTT. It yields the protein CASSIDLYRALHF.

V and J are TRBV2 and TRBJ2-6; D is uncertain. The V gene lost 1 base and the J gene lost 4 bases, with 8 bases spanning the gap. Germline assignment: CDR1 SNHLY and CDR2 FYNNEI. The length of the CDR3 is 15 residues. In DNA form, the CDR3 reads TGTGCCAGCAGTGAAGATTCTGCGGGGGCCAACGTCCTGACTTTC. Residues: CASSEDSAGANVLTF.

CDR3: CASSYGGGDQETQYF. CDR3 coding DNA: TGTGCCAGCAGCTATGGGGGAGGAGACCAAGAGACCCAGTACTTC. V usage is TRBV5-4 and J usage is TRBJ2-5; maybe TRBD2 (6 bases). The germline gives CDR1 SGHNT, CDR2 YYREEE (reference sequence). The CDR3 has 15 amino acids. V dropped 3 bases and J dropped 0 bases, with 12 bases sitting between them.

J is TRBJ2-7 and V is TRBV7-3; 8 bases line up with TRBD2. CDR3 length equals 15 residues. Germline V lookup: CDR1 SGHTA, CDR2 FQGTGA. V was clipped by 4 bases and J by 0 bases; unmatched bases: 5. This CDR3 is CASSSPGTSSYEQYF. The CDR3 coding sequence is TGTGCCAGCAGCTCCCCCGGGACTAGCTCCTACGAGCAGTACTTC. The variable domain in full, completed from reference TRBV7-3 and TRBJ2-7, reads GAGVSQTPSNKVTEKGKYVELRCDPISGHTALYWYRQSLGQGPEFLIYFQGTGAADDSGLPNDRFFAVRPEGSVSTLKIQRTERGDSAVYLCASSSPGTSSYEQYFGPGTRLTVT.

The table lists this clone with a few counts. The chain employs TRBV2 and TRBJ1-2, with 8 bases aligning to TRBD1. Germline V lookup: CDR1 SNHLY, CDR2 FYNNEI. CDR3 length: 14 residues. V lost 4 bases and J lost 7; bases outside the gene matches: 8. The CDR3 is CASSVEDRASGYTF. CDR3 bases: TGTGCCAGCAGTGTAGAGGACAGGGCGAGTGGCTACACCTTC.